This TCR beta chain was profiled in a study of blood T cell repertoires in COVID-19. Study background: Spain, Italy and the United States supplied samples that represented acute and convalescent COVID-19.

Authors' analysis steps: How many nucleated cells were present was estimated from reference gene primer amplification. Only in-frame clones appear in the TCRdb table, and some are missing; sequencing was by immunoSEQ multiplex PCR. Clonal size and the V and J genes are those of that table, whereas D and trimming came from the DNA. The sample lists tens of thousands of clones; 80% to 85% were seen once. V shed 5 bases, J shed 0 bases, and the junction held 7 bases outside the gene matches. Germline V gene data show CDR1 as MDHEN and CDR2 as SYDVKM. This CDR3 has 16 amino acids. Sequences were obtained from peripheral blood. The rearrangement uses TRBV28 and TRBJ2-7; 10 bases map to TRBD1. The receptor comes from a woman of 80 years or more with active or convalescent COVID-19. CDR3 region: CASSPRTGGFSYEQYF. CDR3 bases: TGTGCCAGCAGTCCCCGGACAGGGGGTTTCTCCTACGAGCAGTACTTC.